The following is a T cell receptor beta chain sequence with its context. Trimming stripped 6 bases from V and 5 bases from J, with 16 bases between. This CDR3 has 14 amino acids. The V gene's germline CDR1 is MNHEY and CDR2 SMNVEV (reference sequence). The data originate from a study of blood T cell repertoires in COVID-19. The authors' processing: Counts of nucleated cells, estimated from reference gene primer amplification, were obtained. Data came from immunoSEQ multiplex PCR; TCRdb stores just in-frame clones and leaves some out. From that table come the V and J calls and clone size; the DNA was used to work out D and trimming. The repertoire has 430,000 or so clones, more than 75% of them found once; the top ten carry 1.8%.

The sequence was obtained from a woman aged 40 to 50 who had recovered from COVID-19. The sequencing sample was made of PBMCs or T cells enriched from blood (not recorded which). The genes are TRBV27 and TRBJ1-1; tentative D call: TRBD1 (5 bases). CDR3 sequence (DNA): TGTGCCAGCAGACTGTCCGGGGGGGGAACTGAAGCTTTCTTT. The encoded protein is CASRLSGGGTEAFF.